These 18 T cell receptor beta chains came from one sample sequenced in a study of regulatory T cells in long-lasting Graves disease. Specified time point: persistent/refractory GD, antithyroid drugs over 5 years with positive TRAb. PBMC-derived RNA was used for the TCR library. CDR3 regions were amplified by Arm-PCR using iRepertoire HTBI primers to build TCR beta libraries. TCRdb redid the calling of the multiplex PCR reads with MiXCR, one entry per CDR3 protein. The repertoire consists of 450,000 or so distinct CDR3 sequences, with 20% to 25% occurring once and the leading ten covering about 7.8%. The source material was peripheral blood mononuclear cells (PBMCs), sampled when the disease was refractory, from a patient treated with antithyroid drugs. The receptor source for this set is a female donor with Graves disease.

This clonotype was counted ten times or more. V gene TRBV7-2 combines with J gene TRBJ2-7; D ambiguous. With 5 bases removed from V and 5 bases from J, the gap between germline ends came to 13 bases. Germline CDR1 and CDR2: SGHTA and FQGNSA. CDR3 length equals 13 residues. The CDR3 coding sequence is TGTGCCAGCAGCGCTCCCGGACGGAACGAGCAGTACTTC. It translates to CASSAPGRNEQYF.

V is TRBV5-1 and J is TRBJ2-5; 11 bases agree with TRBD2. This CDR3 comprises 15 residues. The ends lost 4 bases at V and 7 bases at J; junction bases unmatched: 9. CDR1 and CDR2 (germline): SGHRS, YFSETQ. The CDR3 here is CASSSTSGSGATQYF. CDR3 in DNA: TGCGCCAGCAGCAGTACTAGCGGGAGCGGGGCGACCCAGTACTTC.

This clonotype was found many times. The chain employs TRBV30 and TRBJ2-7; tentatively, D is TRBD2 (6 bases). The CDR3 sequence is 12 residues long. Germline CDR1 is GTSNPN and CDR2 is SVGIG (reference sequence). Trimming took off 0 bases at V and 5 bases at J, with 8 bases between the two ends. In nucleotides, the CDR3 is TGTGCCTGGAGTGTACGGAGGGACGAGCAGTACTTC. This encodes CAWSVRRDEQYF.

This sequence joins TRBV2 and TRBJ2-5, with 10 positions matching TRBD1. The V segment lost 6 bases and the J segment 4 bases; nucleotides outside the gene matches: 8. The CDR3 is 15 residues long. Germline CDR1 is SNHLY and CDR2 is FYNNEI. As DNA, the CDR3 is TGTGCCAGCAGCGAGAGGACAGGGGGATCAGAGACCCAGTACTTC. Its translation: CASSERTGGSETQYF.

Many counts were recorded for this clonotype. The chain couples TRBV20-1 to TRBJ2-5, with D uncertain. This CDR3 contains 12 residues. V was clipped by 6 bases and J by 2 bases, with 10 bases between them. Germline assignment: CDR1 DFQATT and CDR2 SNEGSKA (reference sequence). Here the CDR3 reads CSANRVQETQYF. The CDR3 bases are TGCAGTGCAAATAGGGTGCAAGAGACCCAGTACTTC.

There are many counts of this clonotype. The chain is built from TRBV18 and TRBJ1-4, with no clear D. V lost 3 bases and J lost 0, with 5 bases in between. The CDR3 length is 14 residues. Looked up from germline, CDR1 is KGHSH and CDR2 is LQKENI. The CDR3: CASSPIATNEKLFF. The CDR3 nucleotides are TGTGCCAGCTCACCGATTGCAACTAATGAAAAACTGTTTTTT.

The J gene is TRBJ2-7, the V gene TRBV6-1, with a weak D call TRBD2 (6 bases). V was pared by 6 bases and J by 3 bases, with 15 bases between. Germline lookup yields CDR1 MNHNS and CDR2 SASEGT. The CDR3 is made up of 14 amino acids. CDR3 coding DNA: TGTGCCAGCAGATCCCTAGGAGGGTACTACGAGCAGTACTTC. Protein: CASRSLGGYYEQYF.

The chain joins TRBV5-6 to TRBJ1-6; D gene uncertain. The germline gives CDR1 SGHDT, CDR2 YYEEEE. V shed 0 bases and J shed 6 bases, with 16 bases lying between them. The CDR3 is made up of 17 amino acids. The CDR3 DNA follows: TGTGCCAGCAGCTTGGCCGTAAGTGGACGTGTTAATTCACCCCTCCACTTT. It codes for CASSLAVSGRVNSPLHF.

This chain joins TRBV12-3 or TRBV12-4 and TRBJ2-2; TRBD2 aligns across 9 bases. CDR3 length: 13 amino acids. V dropped 4 bases and J dropped 7; count of bases not matched to a gene: 1. The CDR3 sequence is CASSWTSDGELFF. CDR3 bases: TGTGCCAGCAGTTGGACTAGCGACGGGGAGCTGTTTTTT.

The sample holds many counts of this clonotype. The chain employs TRBV28 and TRBJ1-1; TRBD1 matches at 8 bases. The CDR3 covers 14 residues. CDR1 and CDR2 (germline): MDHEN, SYDVKM. V lost 3 bases to trimming and J lost 4 bases; unmatched junction nucleotides: 4. The chain's CDR3 is CASSLPGGITEAFF. The DNA for the CDR3 is TGTGCCAGCAGTTTGCCAGGGGGCATCACTGAAGCTTTCTTT.

The gene calls are TRBV7-2 and TRBJ1-3; no reliable D call. The CDR3 sequence is 13 residues long. Trimming took 3 bases from V and 9 from J, leaving 12 bases between them. CDR1 and CDR2 (germline): SGHTA, FQGNSA. CDR3 nucleotides: TGTGCCAGCAGCTTCACACCGGTGGGCACCATATATTTT. As protein: CASSFTPVGTIYF. Drawing the rest from reference TRBV7-2 and TRBJ1-3, the complete variable domain is GAGVSQSPSNKVTEKGKDVELRCDPISGHTALYWYRQSLGQGLEFLIYFQGNSAPDKSGLPSDRFSAERTGGSVSTLTIQRTQQEDSAVYLCASSFTPVGTIYFGEGSWLTVV.

In this sample, this clonotype turned up many times. The gene calls are TRBV7-2 and TRBJ2-7, with a tentative D call TRBD2 (5 bases). V was trimmed by 2 bases and J by 5 bases, leaving 13 bases between them. The CDR3 is made up of 14 amino acids. Per the germline V gene, CDR1 is SGHTA and CDR2 is FQGNSA. CDR3: CASSLRPLANEQYF. CDR3 nucleotide sequence: TGTGCCAGCAGCTTAAGGCCGTTAGCGAACGAGCAGTACTTC.

The J gene is TRBJ1-1, the V gene TRBV7-9; possible D gene TRBD1, 5 bases. This CDR3 has 13 residues. Germline CDR1 is SEHNR and CDR2 is FQNEAQ (reference sequence). The V gene lost 3 bases and the J gene lost 8 bases, with 13 bases spanning the gap. CDR3 region: CASSFSGREEAFF. The CDR3, as DNA: TGTGCCAGCAGCTTTAGCGGCAGGGAAGAAGCTTTCTTT.

This clonotype was counted many times. V usage is TRBV11-3 and J usage is TRBJ2-5; 14 nucleotides agree with TRBD2. The CDR3 runs to 16 residues. The V gene's germline CDR1 is SGHNT and CDR2 YENEEA. The V segment lost 5 bases and the J segment 4 bases; nucleotides outside the gene matches: 6. The CDR3: CASSPPTSGRGETQYF. CDR3 in DNA: TGTGCCAGCAGCCCCCCGACTAGCGGGAGGGGAGAGACCCAGTACTTC. The full variable domain, with the rest looked up from reference TRBV11-3 and TRBJ2-5, is EAGVVQSPRYKIIEKKQPVAFWCNPISGHNTLYWYLQNLGQGPELLIRYENEEAVDDSQLPKDRFSAERLKGVDSTLKIQPAELGDSAVYLCASSPPTSGRGETQYFGPGTRLLVL.

Ten or more counts support this clonotype. J is TRBJ2-7 and V is TRBV6-5, with 9 bases lining up with TRBD2. Germline CDR1 and CDR2: MNHEY and SVGAGI. CDR3 length equals 16 residues. The J segment lost 1 base and the V segment lost 2 bases, leaving 6 bases of the junction unmatched. CDR3 loop: CASSYTRTSASYEQYF. For the CDR3, the DNA is TGTGCCAGCAGTTACACCCGGACTAGCGCATCCTACGAGCAGTACTTC.

V gene TRBV20-1 combines with J gene TRBJ1-6; D gene uncertain. The germline CDR1 and CDR2 sequences are DFQATT and SNEGSKA (reference sequence). The CDR3 is 14 amino acids. The V and J ends lost 0 bases and 10 bases respectively, with 13 bases between them. The CDR3: CSARDRSTVSPLHF. As DNA, the CDR3 is TGCAGTGCTAGAGATAGGTCCACGGTCTCACCCCTCCACTTT.

With regard to this clonotype: This may be a read error: a much more frequent sequence differs by one nucleotide. CDR3 DNA: TGTGCCAGCAATGAAGCAACAGGGGGTAATTCACCCCTCCACTTT. It yields the protein CASNEATGGNSPLHF. This chain connects TRBV6-1 to TRBJ1-6, with TRBD1 matching 8 bases. CDR1 and CDR2 from the germline V gene are MNHNS and SASEGT. CDR3 length equals 15 residues.

This clonotype has at least ten counts. The V gene is TRBV11-2, the J gene TRBJ1-1; D gene ambiguous. This CDR3 has 14 residues. V was pared by 3 bases and J by 5 bases, with 13 bases between. Germline CDR1 and CDR2: SGHAT and FQNNGV. This chain's CDR3 is CASSLASLGTEAFF. The CDR3 DNA sequence: TGTGCCAGCAGCTTGGCCAGCCTAGGGACTGAAGCTTTCTTT.